These 28 T cell receptor beta chains share one sample of origin, sequenced in a study of cytomegalovirus exposure and HLA in healthy donors. 60 Vbeta and 13 Jbeta primers were used in PCR. TCRdb's table, derived via immunoSEQ multiplex PCR, lists solely in-frame clones and lacks some. The repertoire has 150,000 to 200,000 clones, around 78% of them found once; the top ten carry roughly 13%. Input material: PBMCs. These receptors were taken from a woman aged 30 to 39 in good health and CMV-seropositive.

The chain recombines TRBV12-5 with TRBJ2-7; 16 nucleotides line up with TRBD2. The germline V gene has CDR1 LGHNT and CDR2 FRNRAP. Losses at the gene ends were 6 bases for V and 5 bases for J; bases not matched to a gene: 13. The CDR3 runs to 18 residues. CDR3 DNA: TGTGCTAGTGGACCTCCGGGACTAGCGGGAGGGGAGGTCGACGAGCAGTACTTC. This codes for CASGPPGLAGGEVDEQYF. Supplemented by reference TRBV12-5 and TRBJ2-7, the full variable domain reads DARVTQTPRHKVTEMGQEVTMRCQPILGHNTVFWYRQTMMQGLELLAYFRNRAPLDDSGMPKDRFSAEMPDATLATLKIQPSEPRDSAVYFCASGPPGLAGGEVDEQYFGPGTRLTVT.

The V gene is TRBV11-2, the J gene TRBJ1-1, with D possibly matching TRBD1 (6 bases). CDR3 length equals 14 residues. V lost 5 bases and J 0 bases, leaving 10 bases between the germline ends. Germline lookup yields CDR1 SGHAT and CDR2 FQNNGV. CDR3 loop: CASSPQGLNTEAFF. CDR3 coding DNA: TGTGCCAGCAGCCCACAGGGTTTGAACACTGAAGCTTTCTTT.

The gene calls are TRBV5-1 and TRBJ2-2; TRBD2 matches 12 bases. J gave up 6 bases and V 0 bases, and 3 bases lay outside the gene matches. This CDR3 has 16 residues. Germline loops: CDR1 SGHRS, CDR2 YFSETQ. DNA of the CDR3: TGCGCCAGCAGCTTGGTTCTAGCGGGGGGGCCCGGGGAGCTGTTTTTT. It translates to CASSLVLAGGPGELFF.

The chain combines TRBV6-5 with TRBJ1-5; no clear D. V was clipped by 0 bases and J by 2 bases, with 8 bases between them. This CDR3 is built from 15 residues. Germline CDR1 reads MNHEY; CDR2 reads SVGAGI. This chain's CDR3 is CASSYSGSRNQPQHF. CDR3 DNA sequence: TGTGCCAGCAGTTACTCGGGCTCCCGCAATCAGCCCCAGCATTTT.

As to this clone: Germline and junction disagree at one end, which may indicate a read error. The rearrangement joins TRBV7-7 to TRBJ1-3; D unresolved. The CDR3 spans 15 residues. Germline loops: CDR1 SSHAT, CDR2 FNYEAQ (reference sequence). The CDR3 sequence is CASSQEIGSGNTIYF. The CDR3 DNA sequence: TGTGCTAGCAGCCAAGAAATAGGGAGCGGAAACACCATATATTTT.

This chain joins TRBV6-1 and TRBJ1-5, with TRBD1 identical over 8 bases. The junction had 3 bases not matched to a gene; V was cut back by 8 bases and J by 3 bases. CDR1 is MNHNS, CDR2 SASEGT, per germline. The CDR3 totals 13 residues. The CDR3 region has the DNA TGTGCCAGCGCGGACAGGGCCAATCAGCCCCAGCATTTT. It yields the protein CASADRANQPQHF.

The chain is built from TRBV29-1 and TRBJ2-1; a weak D match, TRBD2 (5 bases). Germline-derived CDR1 and CDR2 are SQVTM and ANQGSEA. V was clipped by 6 bases and J by 0 bases, with 15 bases between them. The CDR3 length is 15 residues. Written as DNA, the CDR3 is TGCAGCGTCTTCCGAGGGAAAACCTCCTACAATGAGCAGTTCTTC. Protein: CSVFRGKTSYNEQFF.

V and J are TRBV20-1 and TRBJ2-5; D gene ambiguous. V was trimmed by 5 bases and J by 6 bases, leaving 10 bases between them. The CDR3 runs to 11 residues. The germline V gene has CDR1 DFQATT and CDR2 SNEGSKA (reference sequence). The CDR3 region has the DNA TGCAGTGCTTCTACCTCCAAGACCCAGTACTTC. Translation gives CSASTSKTQYF.

The genes are TRBV7-3 and TRBJ1-1; 7 nucleotides match TRBD1. Germline V CDR1 and CDR2: SGHTA, FQGTGA. This CDR3 has 13 residues. The junction had 6 bases not matched to a gene; V was cut back by 5 bases and J by 6 bases. The CDR3 nucleotides are TGTGCCAGCAGCCTCGACAGGGTAGCTGAAGCTTTCTTT. Translated, it gives CASSLDRVAEAFF.

This chain links TRBV7-2 with TRBJ1-4, with 8 positions matching TRBD1. Germline V lookup: CDR1 SGHTA, CDR2 FQGNSA. This CDR3 comprises 14 residues. V lost 6 bases to trimming and J lost 4 bases; unmatched junction nucleotides: 4. This chain's CDR3 is CASSPDRGNEKLFF. The CDR3 coding sequence is TGTGCCAGCAGTCCTGACAGGGGTAATGAAAAACTGTTTTTT. Full variable domain (outside the CDR3, taken from reference TRBV7-2 and TRBJ1-4): GAGVSQSPSNKVTEKGKDVELRCDPISGHTALYWYRQSLGQGLEFLIYFQGNSAPDKSGLPSDRFSAERTGGSVSTLTIQRTQQEDSAVYLCASSPDRGNEKLFFGSGTQLSVL.

CDR3 sequence reads: CAWNPRSSYEQYF. The DNA for the CDR3 is TGTGCCTGGAACCCACGGAGCTCCTACGAGCAGTACTTC. The J gene is TRBJ2-7, the V gene TRBV30; D remains unclear. V lost 4 bases to trimming and J lost 0 bases, with 10 bases between them. CDR1 is GTSNPN, CDR2 SVGIG, per germline (reference sequence). The CDR3 is 13 residues long. The complete variable domain, with remaining parts taken from reference TRBV30 and TRBJ2-7, reads SQTIHQWPATLVQPVGSPLSLECTVEGTSNPNLYWYRQAAGRGLQLLFYSVGIGQISSEVPQNLSASRPQDRQFILSSKKLLLSDSGFYLCAWNPRSSYEQYFGPGTRLTVT.

The genes are TRBV6-5 and TRBJ2-1; D is unclear. Trimming took off 6 bases at V and 3 bases at J, with 12 bases between the two ends. Germline loops: CDR1 MNHEY, CDR2 SVGAGI. The CDR3 runs to 14 residues. DNA of the CDR3: TGTGCCAGCAGCAATTCACTCGGCTACAATGAGCAGTTCTTC. Translation gives CASSNSLGYNEQFF.

V is TRBV28 and J is TRBJ1-5, with D unresolved. Germline CDR1 reads MDHEN; CDR2 reads SYDVKM. The CDR3 runs 15 residues. Trimming pared 11 bases from V and 0 bases from J, leaving 17 bases between. As DNA, the CDR3 is TGTGCCGCCACCCCCACCAGAGGTAGCAATCAGCCCCAGCATTTT. Translated: CAATPTRGSNQPQHF.

This clone came up a few times. The chain couples TRBV5-6 to TRBJ1-1; 8 bases are a match to TRBD1. After removal of 4 bases from V and 6 bases from J, the junction contained 8 bases not matched to a gene. Per the germline V gene, CDR1 is SGHDT and CDR2 is YYEEEE. This CDR3 spans 14 amino acids. CDR3 nucleotides: TGTGCCAGCAGCCTGGACAGGGTGAGTTCTGAAGCTTTCTTT. Encoded protein: CASSLDRVSSEAFF.

This chain uses TRBV29-1 with TRBJ1-3; D is possibly TRBD1 (5 bases). Germline assignment: CDR1 SQVTM and CDR2 ANQGSEA. V gave up 6 bases and J gave up 0 bases, with 15 bases separating them. CDR3 size: 15 residues. This CDR3 reads CSVGWGESSGNTIYF. DNA for the CDR3: TGCAGCGTGGGCTGGGGCGAAAGCTCTGGAAACACCATATATTTT.

CDR3 sequence (DNA): TGTGCCAGCAGCGCCGGGGGATTTGACTACGAGCAGTACTTC. Translated, it gives CASSAGGFDYEQYF. This chain connects TRBV9 to TRBJ2-7; maybe TRBD2 (6 bases). The CDR3 sequence is 14 residues long. The ends were cut back, 3 bases at V and 3 bases at J, with 13 bases in the middle. Germline V gives CDR1 SGDLS, CDR2 YYNGEE.

In nucleotides, the CDR3 is TGTGCCAGCTCCAGCGGGGCAAGCTATGAGCAGTTCTTC. It encodes CASSSGASYEQFF. The V gene is TRBV2, the J gene TRBJ2-1, with TRBD2 matching 7 bases. The CDR3 contains 13 residues. Per the germline V gene, CDR1 is SNHLY and CDR2 is FYNNEI. Trimming took 8 bases from V and 8 from J; bases not matched to a gene: 9. Full variable domain (missing parts from reference TRBV2 and TRBJ2-1): EPEVTQTPSHQVTQMGQEVILRCVPISNHLYFYWYRQILGQKVEFLVSFYNNEISEKSEIFDDQFSVERPDGSNFTLKIRSTKLEDSAMYFCASSSGASYEQFFGPGTRLTVL.

The chain joins TRBV2 to TRBJ2-2; 8 nucleotides line up with TRBD1. V dropped 2 bases and J dropped 4; count of bases not matched to a gene: 0. Germline V CDR1 and CDR2: SNHLY, FYNNEI. This CDR3 spans 14 amino acids. The CDR3 DNA reads as TGTGCCAGCAGTGAACAGGGGGCCACCGGGGAGCTGTTTTTT. The encoded protein is CASSEQGATGELFF.

The chain couples TRBV11-2 to TRBJ2-1; tentatively, D is TRBD1 (6 bases). Germline CDR1 is SGHAT and CDR2 is FQNNGV. V was clipped by 2 bases and J by 3 bases, with 11 bases between them. This CDR3 is built from 15 residues. CDR3 DNA: TGTGCCAGCAGCTTAACAGGGAACATCTACAATGAGCAGTTCTTC. As protein: CASSLTGNIYNEQFF.

As regards this clone: An end of the junction does not agree with germline; a read error may underlie this. The chain carries TRBV6-1 and TRBJ2-7; D is perhaps TRBD1 (6 bases). Per the germline V gene, CDR1 is MNHNS and CDR2 is SASEGT. The CDR3 totals 13 residues. CDR3 in DNA: TGTGTCAGCAGTGCGCAGGGGCAGTACGAGCAGTACTTC. It is translated as CVSSAQGQYEQYF.

The gene calls are TRBV15 and TRBJ2-1; D might be TRBD2 (6 bases). Trimming left V 1 base short and J 9 bases short, with 19 bases between. Germline V gene data show CDR1 as LNHNV and CDR2 as YYDKDF (reference sequence). This CDR3 spans 16 amino acids. CDR3 loop: CATSRVWGVGEGEQFF. As DNA, the CDR3 is TGTGCCACCAGCAGAGTGTGGGGGGTCGGAGAGGGTGAGCAGTTCTTC.

There are a few counts of this clone. V is TRBV6-6 and J is TRBJ1-1; D unresolved. V lost 10 bases, J lost 5 bases, and 20 bases lay in between. The CDR3 length is 14 residues. Germline loops: CDR1 MNHNY, CDR2 SVGAGI (reference sequence). DNA of the CDR3: TGTGCCACCCAGAGGGAAGGGCGAGGGACTGAAGCTTTCTTT. Amino acid sequence: CATQREGRGTEAFF.

There are a few counts of this clone. The chain employs TRBV10-2 and TRBJ1-2; D gene uncertain. Germline V lookup: CDR1 WSHSY, CDR2 SAAADI. The length of the CDR3 is 14 residues. V dropped 2 bases and J dropped 4 bases, with 11 bases sitting between them. The CDR3 DNA is TGCGCCAGCAGTGAGATCAGGATCGGCTATGGCTACACCTTC. It specifies CASSEIRIGYGYTF.

This chain uses TRBV5-5 with TRBJ2-2; weak D call: TRBD1 (5 bases). V lost 2 bases and J lost 6, with 14 bases in between. Germline V lookup: CDR1 SGHKS, CDR2 YYEKEE (reference sequence). CDR3 length: 15 residues. The CDR3 protein is CASSFRAVAAGELFF. In DNA, the CDR3 is TGTGCCAGCAGCTTCAGGGCGGTTGCCGCCGGGGAGCTGTTTTTT.

The chain recombines TRBV19 with TRBJ1-2, with D perhaps matching TRBD1 (5 bases). The germline V and J ends were trimmed by 6 bases and 4 bases, with 12 bases remaining between them. The germline gives CDR1 LNHDA, CDR2 SQIVND (reference sequence). CDR3 length: 13 residues. CDR3 loop: CASSVDSVYGYTF. Here the CDR3 DNA reads TGTGCCAGTAGCGTCGACAGTGTCTATGGCTACACCTTC.

The rearrangement uses TRBV10-3 and TRBJ2-1; 7 positions match TRBD2. V gave up 3 bases and J gave up 7 bases; unmatched junction bases: 6. Germline V CDR1 and CDR2: ENHRY, SYGVKD. This CDR3 region has 14 residues. CDR3 in DNA: TGTGCCATCAGTGAAGGACTAGTTAGGAATGAGCAGTTCTTC. It yields the protein CAISEGLVRNEQFF.

V gene TRBV4-1 combines with J gene TRBJ1-2; D is undetermined. The CDR3 has 13 residues. The germline gives CDR1 MGHRA, CDR2 YSYEKL. V was pared by 0 bases and J by 7 bases, with 9 bases between. Here the CDR3 reads CASSQDLPGGYTF. In nucleotides, the CDR3 is TGCGCCAGCAGCCAAGATTTGCCGGGTGGCTACACCTTC.

Only a few counts were recorded for this clone. This rearrangement joins TRBV11-1 to TRBJ2-3; D might be TRBD2 (5 bases). V was clipped by 0 bases and J by 0 bases, with 10 bases between them. The CDR3 loop spans 16 amino acids. The germline gives CDR1 SGHAT, CDR2 FQDESV (reference sequence). The CDR3 spells CASSLAPRGSTDTQYF. In DNA, the CDR3 is TGTGCCAGCAGCTTAGCCCCCCGGGGTAGCACAGATACGCAGTATTTT. The full variable domain, in which reference TRBV11-1 and TRBJ2-3 provide the parts outside the CDR3, is EAEVAQSPRYKITEKSQAVAFWCDPISGHATLYWYRQILGQGPELLVQFQDESVVDDSQLPKDRFSAERLKGVDSTLKIQPAELGDSAMYLCASSLAPRGSTDTQYFGPGTRLTVL.